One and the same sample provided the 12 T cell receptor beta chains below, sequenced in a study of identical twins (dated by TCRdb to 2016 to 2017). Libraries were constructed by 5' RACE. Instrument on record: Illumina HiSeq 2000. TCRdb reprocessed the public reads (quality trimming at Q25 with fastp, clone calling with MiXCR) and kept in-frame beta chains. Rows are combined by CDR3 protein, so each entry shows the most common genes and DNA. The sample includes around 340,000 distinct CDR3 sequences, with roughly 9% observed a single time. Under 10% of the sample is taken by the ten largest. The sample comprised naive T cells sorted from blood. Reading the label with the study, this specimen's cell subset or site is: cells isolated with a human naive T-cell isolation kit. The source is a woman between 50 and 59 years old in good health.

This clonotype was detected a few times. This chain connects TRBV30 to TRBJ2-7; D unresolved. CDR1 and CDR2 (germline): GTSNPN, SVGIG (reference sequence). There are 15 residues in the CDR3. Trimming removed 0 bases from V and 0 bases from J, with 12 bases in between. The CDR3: CAWSVRGRYSYEQYF. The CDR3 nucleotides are TGTGCCTGGAGTGTACGCGGCCGTTACTCCTACGAGCAGTACTTC. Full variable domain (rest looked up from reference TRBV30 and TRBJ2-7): SQTIHQWPATLVQPVGSPLSLECTVEGTSNPNLYWYRQAAGRGLQLLFYSVGIGQISSEVPQNLSASRPQDRQFILSSKKLLLSDSGFYLCAWSVRGRYSYEQYFGPGTRLTVT.

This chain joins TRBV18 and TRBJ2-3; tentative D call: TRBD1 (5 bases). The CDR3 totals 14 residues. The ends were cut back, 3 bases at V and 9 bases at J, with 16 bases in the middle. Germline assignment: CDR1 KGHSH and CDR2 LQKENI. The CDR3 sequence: CASSPQTDAGTQYF. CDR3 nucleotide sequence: TGTGCCAGCTCACCCCAGACGGACGCAGGGACGCAGTATTTT.

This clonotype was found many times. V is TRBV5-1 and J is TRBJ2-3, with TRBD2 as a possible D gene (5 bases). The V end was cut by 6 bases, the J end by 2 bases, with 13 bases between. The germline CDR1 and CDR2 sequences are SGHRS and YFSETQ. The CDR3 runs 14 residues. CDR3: CASISGSNTDTQYF. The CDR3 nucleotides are TGCGCCAGCATCAGCGGCTCGAACACAGATACGCAGTATTTT.

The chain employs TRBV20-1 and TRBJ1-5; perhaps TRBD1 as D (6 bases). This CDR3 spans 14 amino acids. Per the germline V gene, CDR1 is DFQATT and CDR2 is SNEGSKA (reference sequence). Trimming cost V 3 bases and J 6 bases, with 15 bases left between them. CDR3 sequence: CSASLTGFGQPQHF. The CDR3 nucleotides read TGCAGTGCTAGCCTCACAGGGTTTGGTCAGCCCCAGCATTTT.

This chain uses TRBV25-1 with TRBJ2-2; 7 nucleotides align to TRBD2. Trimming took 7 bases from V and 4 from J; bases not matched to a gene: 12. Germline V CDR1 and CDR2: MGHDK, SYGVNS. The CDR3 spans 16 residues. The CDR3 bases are TGTGCCAGCACAAGGGACCTTCCGGGGGGCACCGGGGAGCTGTTTTTT. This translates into CASTRDLPGGTGELFF.

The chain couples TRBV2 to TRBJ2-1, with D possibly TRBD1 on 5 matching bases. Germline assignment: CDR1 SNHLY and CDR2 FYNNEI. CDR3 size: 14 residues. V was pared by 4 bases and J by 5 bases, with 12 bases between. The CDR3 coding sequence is TGTGCCAGCAGTGTAGGAACAGGCCACAATGAGCAGTTCTTC. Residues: CASSVGTGHNEQFF. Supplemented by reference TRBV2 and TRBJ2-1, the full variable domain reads EPEVTQTPSHQVTQMGQEVILRCVPISNHLYFYWYRQILGQKVEFLVSFYNNEISEKSEIFDDQFSVERPDGSNFTLKIRSTKLEDSAMYFCASSVGTGHNEQFFGPGTRLTVL.

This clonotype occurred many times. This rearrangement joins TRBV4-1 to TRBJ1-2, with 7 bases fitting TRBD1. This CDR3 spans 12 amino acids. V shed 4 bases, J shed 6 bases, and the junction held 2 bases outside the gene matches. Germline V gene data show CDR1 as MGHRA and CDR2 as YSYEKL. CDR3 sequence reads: CASSLQGDGYTF. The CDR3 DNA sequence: TGCGCCAGCAGCCTCCAGGGGGATGGCTACACCTTC.

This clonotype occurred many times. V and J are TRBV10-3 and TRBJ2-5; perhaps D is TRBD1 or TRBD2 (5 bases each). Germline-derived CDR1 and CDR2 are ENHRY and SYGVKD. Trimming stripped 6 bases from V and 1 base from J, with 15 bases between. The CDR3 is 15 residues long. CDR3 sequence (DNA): TGTGCCATCAGCCTTGGGGGAGCCGTCCAAGAGACCCAGTACTTC. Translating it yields CAISLGGAVQETQYF.

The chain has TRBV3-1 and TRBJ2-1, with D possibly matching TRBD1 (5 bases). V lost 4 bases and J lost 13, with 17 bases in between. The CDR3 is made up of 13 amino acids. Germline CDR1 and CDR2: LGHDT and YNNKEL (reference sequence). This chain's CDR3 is CASSPQRTGGQFF. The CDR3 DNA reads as TGTGCCAGCAGCCCCCAACGTACAGGTGGTCAGTTCTTC.

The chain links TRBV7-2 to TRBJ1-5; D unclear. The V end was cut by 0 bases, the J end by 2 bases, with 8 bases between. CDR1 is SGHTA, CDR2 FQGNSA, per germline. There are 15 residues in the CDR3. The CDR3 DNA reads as TGTGCCAGCAGCTTAGCTTCCCAGGGCAATCAGCCCCAGCATTTT. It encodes CASSLASQGNQPQHF.

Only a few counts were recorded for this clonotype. The CDR3 bases are TGTGCCAGCAGTGACGGGGTAGGCACAGATACGCAGTATTTT. Amino acids: CASSDGVGTDTQYF. The chain couples TRBV2 to TRBJ2-3; perhaps TRBD2 as D (5 bases). Germline assignment: CDR1 SNHLY and CDR2 FYNNEI. V shed 3 bases and J shed 1 base, with 8 bases lying between them. This CDR3 spans 14 amino acids. The whole variable domain, filled in from reference TRBV2 and TRBJ2-3, reads EPEVTQTPSHQVTQMGQEVILRCVPISNHLYFYWYRQILGQKVEFLVSFYNNEISEKSEIFDDQFSVERPDGSNFTLKIRSTKLEDSAMYFCASSDGVGTDTQYFGPGTRLTVL.

The CDR3 loop reads CASSLGRIGEKLFF. The CDR3 region has the DNA TGTGCCAGCAGTTTGGGGCGGATCGGAGAAAAACTGTTTTTT. This chain uses TRBV27 with TRBJ1-4, with D perhaps matching TRBD1 (5 bases). Germline V gene lookup returns CDR1 MNHEY and CDR2 SMNVEV (reference sequence). The CDR3 is 14 residues long. The V and J ends lost 3 bases and 8 bases respectively, with 13 bases between them.